What follows is one T cell receptor (beta chain) and its context. TCRdb re-derived calls from the RT-PCR reads in MiXCR, one entry per CDR3 protein. The table has 150,000 to 200,000 distinct CDR3 sequences, approximately 30% seen once; the top ten hold approximately 3.5%. Trimming stripped 4 bases from V and 4 bases from J, with 16 bases between. Germline V gives CDR1 KGHSY, CDR2 FQNENV. This CDR3 contains 15 residues. This record belongs to a study of patients and donors after allogeneic stem cell transplantation. The receptor was isolated from a human donor who was either an allogeneic HSCT recipient or a stem cell or donor lymphocyte infusion donor (not recorded which). It is not recorded whose cells these are; they may come from a transplant donor. Sequenced material: blood, either unsorted or a sorted T cell fraction (not recorded which). This rearrangement joins TRBV16 to TRBJ2-5; D is tentatively TRBD1 or TRBD2 (8 bases each). This CDR3 is CASSRTGTRGETQYF. CDR3 DNA: TGTGCCAGCAGCCGGACAGGGACTAGAGGAGAGACCCAGTACTTC.